The 12 T cell receptor beta chains below come from one sample, sequenced in a study of T cell responses to AZD1222 COVID-19 vaccine. The table came from immunoSEQ multiplex PCR; TCRdb's copy has only in-frame clones and leaves some out. The profile covers some 120,000 clones, with approximately 89% appearing a single time and more than 5.5% taken by the ten largest. The sequencing here drew on peripheral blood, taken on day 0 of AZD1222 vaccination. The receptors come from an adult in good health.

The rearrangement joins TRBV6-5 to TRBJ2-2; D uncertain. The CDR3 is 14 residues long. Per the germline V gene, CDR1 is MNHEY and CDR2 is SVGAGI. V lost 1 base and J 7 bases, leaving 10 bases between the germline ends. In DNA, the CDR3 is TGTGCCAGCAGTTACTTGGTCGGCCACGGGGAGCTGTTTTTT. It encodes CASSYLVGHGELFF.

The chain uses TRBV11-3 and TRBJ1-1, with TRBD1 matching over 7 bases. V lost 2 bases and J lost 5; bases outside the gene matches: 5. The CDR3 has 14 amino acids. CDR1 and CDR2 from the germline V gene are SGHNT and YENEEA. CDR3 in DNA: TGTGCCAGCAGCTTAACAGGGGTTTTTACTGAAGCTTTCTTT. Translated: CASSLTGVFTEAFF.

About this clone: Other DNA sequences of this sample code for an identical CDR3. The J gene is TRBJ2-1, the V gene TRBV3-1 (or the pseudogene TRBV3-2); D gene unclear. The CDR3 spans 14 residues. The germline V gene encodes CDR1 LGHDT and CDR2 YNNKEL (reference sequence). V lost 0 bases and J 3 bases, leaving 6 bases between the germline ends. The CDR3 region has the DNA TGTGCCAGCAGCCAAGAGGGTAGCTACAATGAGCAGTTCTTC. Translated: CASSQEGSYNEQFF.

The gene calls are TRBV30 and TRBJ1-4, with D possibly being TRBD1 (5 bases). CDR1 is GTSNPN, CDR2 SVGIG, per germline (reference sequence). Trimming stripped 5 bases from V and 9 bases from J, with 13 bases between. This CDR3 is built from 12 residues. CDR3 amino acids: CAWCRDGQKLFF. CDR3 coding DNA: TGTGCCTGGTGCCGGGACGGACAAAAACTGTTTTTT. The whole variable domain, filled in from reference TRBV30 and TRBJ1-4, reads SQTIHQWPATLVQPVGSPLSLECTVEGTSNPNLYWYRQAAGRGLQLLFYSVGIGQISSEVPQNLSASRPQDRQFILSSKKLLLSDSGFYLCAWCRDGQKLFFGSGTQLSVL.

The chain recombines TRBV7-2 with TRBJ1-1, with D unresolved. Germline V gene lookup returns CDR1 SGHTA and CDR2 FQGNSA. V lost 4 bases, J lost 1 base, and 10 bases lay in between. The CDR3 is made up of 14 amino acids. The CDR3 DNA is TGTGCCAGCAGCTATTCAGCGGGGAACACTGAAGCTTTCTTT. Protein sequence: CASSYSAGNTEAFF.

This clone showed up just once. The chain links TRBV18 to TRBJ2-7, with no clear D. The V end lost 6 bases, the J end lost 2 bases, and 8 bases lay between the germline ends. This CDR3 region has 12 residues. CDR1 and CDR2 from the germline V gene are KGHSH and LQKENI. CDR3 residues: CASSLVPYEQYF. The CDR3 bases are TGTGCCAGCTCCCTCGTTCCCTACGAGCAGTACTTC.

The CDR3 DNA reads as TGTGCCAGCAGCTTAGCGGGGAGTAGCAGGTACAATGAGCAGTTCTTC. It translates to CASSLAGSSRYNEQFF. V gene TRBV7-9 combines with J gene TRBJ2-1, with D possibly matching TRBD2 (5 bases). V was shortened by 0 bases and J by 4 bases, with 13 bases between the two germline ends. CDR3 length: 16 residues. The germline CDR1 and CDR2 sequences are SEHNR and FQNEAQ (reference sequence).

The rearrangement uses TRBV19 and TRBJ1-1; 7 bases fit TRBD1. Germline CDR1 reads LNHDA; CDR2 reads SQIVND (reference sequence). J lost 5 bases, V lost 5 bases, and 14 bases had no gene match. This CDR3 has 16 residues. The CDR3 loop is CASSVNTGVLRTEAFF. CDR3 nucleotides: TGTGCCAGTAGTGTAAATACAGGGGTCTTAAGGACTGAAGCTTTCTTT.

The chain carries TRBV19 and TRBJ1-1; D is perhaps TRBD1 (6 bases). The germline gives CDR1 LNHDA, CDR2 SQIVND (reference sequence). The V and J ends lost 10 bases and 2 bases respectively, with 11 bases between them. The CDR3 totals 12 residues. CDR3 sequence: CATQGTNTEAFF. CDR3 in DNA: TGTGCCACCCAGGGGACCAACACTGAAGCTTTCTTT.

The CDR3 sequence: CASSEGGFEGEKLFF. CDR3 coding DNA: TGTGCCAGCAGTGAAGGGGGCTTTGAGGGAGAAAAACTGTTTTTT. The chain employs TRBV2 and TRBJ1-4; D might be TRBD1 (5 bases). The V and J ends lost 1 base and 8 bases respectively, with 14 bases between them. The CDR3 consists of 15 residues. The germline V gene encodes CDR1 SNHLY and CDR2 FYNNEI. The full variable domain, completed using reference TRBV2 and TRBJ1-4, is EPEVTQTPSHQVTQMGQEVILRCVPISNHLYFYWYRQILGQKVEFLVSFYNNEISEKSEIFDDQFSVERPDGSNFTLKIRSTKLEDSAMYFCASSEGGFEGEKLFFGSGTQLSVL.

The chain combines TRBV5-1 with TRBJ2-6, with D perhaps given as TRBD1 or TRBD2 (5 bases each). V dropped 7 bases and J dropped 1 base, with 12 bases sitting between them. The CDR3 totals 15 residues. Germline V lookup: CDR1 SGHRS, CDR2 YFSETQ. The CDR3 coding sequence is TGCGCCAGCGGGACGGCACAATCTGGGGCCAACGTCCTGACTTTC. Protein: CASGTAQSGANVLTF. The complete variable domain, with remaining parts taken from reference TRBV5-1 and TRBJ2-6, reads KAGVTQTPRYLIKTRGQQVTLSCSPISGHRSVSWYQQTPGQGLQFLFEYFSETQRNKGNFPGRFSGRQFSNSRSEMNVSTLELGDSALYLCASGTAQSGANVLTFGAGSRLTVL.

This sequence joins TRBV6-4 and TRBJ2-2; no clear D gene. Trimming removed 4 bases at V and 5 bases at J, with 14 bases between. Germline assignment: CDR1 MRHNA and CDR2 SNTAGT. The CDR3 is 15 residues long. The CDR3 DNA reads as TGTGCCAGCAGTGGTACGAGGCCGTGGACCGGGGAGCTGTTTTTT. It translates to CASSGTRPWTGELFF.